Listed here are 8 T cell receptor beta chains from one sample, sequenced in a study of early T cells in non-severe SARS-CoV-2 infection. TCRdb reprocessed the 5' RACE reads with MiXCR, giving one entry per CDR3 protein. The sample yields about 110,000 distinct CDR3 sequences, roughly 12% seen once. This sample comprised whole blood, obtained at baseline. These receptors all stem from an adult who was a healthcare worker with PCR-confirmed SARS-CoV-2 infection or an uninfected control (not recorded which).

This clonotype was recorded a few times. The V call is TRBV28, the J call TRBJ1-3; D is ambiguous. The CDR3 length is 14 residues. The germline gives CDR1 MDHEN, CDR2 SYDVKM. V was trimmed by 6 bases and J by 4 bases, leaving 13 bases between them. CDR3 in amino acids: CASRPRHLGNTIYF. The CDR3 nucleotides are TGTGCCAGCAGACCCCGTCACCTAGGAAACACCATATATTTT.

There are many counts of this clonotype. The chain links TRBV4-1 to TRBJ1-6, with D possibly TRBD1 on 5 matching bases. CDR3 length equals 16 residues. Trimming left V 0 bases short and J 10 bases short, with 16 bases between. CDR1 and CDR2 from the germline V gene are MGHRA and YSYEKL. The CDR3 here is CASSQERGRVRSPLHF. CDR3 bases: TGCGCCAGCAGCCAAGAGAGGGGCAGGGTAAGGTCACCCCTCCACTTT.

This chain uses TRBV6-5 with TRBJ1-3; D remains unclear. The CDR3 has 17 residues. V was cut by 0 bases and J by 2 bases, with 14 bases left in between. Germline CDR1 reads MNHEY; CDR2 reads SVGAGI. This CDR3 reads CASSYSLGSGAGNTIYF. The CDR3 DNA sequence: TGTGCCAGCAGTTACTCGTTGGGGAGTGGGGCTGGAAACACCATATATTTT.

The chain is built from TRBV18 and TRBJ1-1; 7 positions agree with TRBD1. The trim removed 3 bases at V and 5 bases at J, leaving 9 bases unmatched. The CDR3 loop spans 15 amino acids. CDR1 KGHSH and CDR2 LQKENI come from the germline V gene. CDR3 in amino acids: CASSPLETGITEAFF. The DNA for the CDR3 is TGTGCCAGCTCACCCCTTGAGACAGGGATTACTGAAGCTTTCTTT.

This chain connects TRBV9 to TRBJ2-7; D could derive from TRBD1 or TRBD2 (5 bases each). V was shortened by 4 bases and J by 6 bases, with 17 bases between the two germline ends. Germline CDR1 and CDR2: SGDLS and YYNGEE. This CDR3 contains 14 residues. CDR3 residues: CASSPEGLPIEQYF. In nucleotides, the CDR3 is TGTGCCAGCAGCCCTGAGGGGCTCCCAATCGAGCAGTACTTC.

The chain couples TRBV14 to TRBJ1-2; 9 nucleotides align to TRBD1. The V and J ends lost 4 bases and 3 bases, in that order; junction bases with no gene match: 6. Germline V gene data show CDR1 as SGHDN and CDR2 as FVKESK. The length of the CDR3 is 15 residues. The DNA of the CDR3 is TGTGCCAGCAGCCCCCACAGGGGGCGAGACTATGGCTACACCTTC. Protein product: CASSPHRGRDYGYTF.

J is TRBJ2-2 and V is TRBV5-1; TRBD2 aligns across 10 bases. Per germline, CDR1 SGHRS and CDR2 YFSETQ. CDR3 size: 15 residues. Unmatched junction bases numbered 2, after V lost 0 bases and J lost 6 bases. The chain's CDR3 is CASSLAGTSAGELFF. CDR3 coding DNA: TGCGCCAGCAGCTTGGCCGGGACTAGCGCCGGGGAGCTGTTTTTT.

The chain carries TRBV7-9 and TRBJ2-5, with TRBD1 identical over 7 bases. There are 15 residues in the CDR3. V gave up 2 bases and J gave up 3 bases; unmatched junction bases: 6. The germline V gene encodes CDR1 SEHNR and CDR2 FQNEAQ (reference sequence). DNA of the CDR3: TGTGCCAGCAGCTTAATTGACGACAGGGAAGAGACCCAGTACTTC. Its protein product is CASSLIDDREETQYF.